Listed below are T cell receptor beta chains from one sample, sequenced in a study of blood T cell repertoires in COVID-19. Some clones are missing from TCRdb's copy, which holds only in-frame ones; the method was immunoSEQ multiplex PCR. Counted here are about 280,000 clones, approximately 85% occurring once; the ten biggest clones make up 9.4%. The sequenced sample consisted of peripheral blood. The receptors shown here come from a man aged 18-30 years with active or convalescent COVID-19. The CDR3 runs from the conserved cysteine through the conserved F or W. D genes are given only for firm matches. Clone size appears in some rows only: once, few, many, or a class for an expanded clone.

j_gene: TRBJ1-5
d_gene: TRBD1
v_gene: TRBV6-2/TRBV6-3
abundance: -
CDR3aa: CASSYSGRGAGQPQHF
CDR3nt: TGTGCCAGCAGTTACAGCGGCAGGGGGGCAGGTCAGCCCCAGCATTTT

j_gene: TRBJ2-1
d_gene: -
v_gene: TRBV21-1
abundance: -
CDR3aa: CASSETDRGWFGFGEQFF
CDR3nt: TGTGCCAGCAGCGAAACTGACCGGGGGTGGTTCGGGTTCGGTGAGCAGTTCTTC

j_gene: TRBJ1-4
d_gene: -
v_gene: TRBV7-2
abundance: -
CDR3aa: CASTDTGIGSEKLFF
CDR3nt: TGTGCCAGCACCGATACAGGGATCGGGTCTGAAAAACTGTTTTTT

j_gene: TRBJ2-7
d_gene: TRBD2
v_gene: TRBV7-6
abundance: -
CDR3aa: CASRRGYEQYF
CDR3nt: TGTGCCAGCAGGCGGGGGTACGAGCAGTACTTC

j_gene: TRBJ1-1
d_gene: -
v_gene: TRBV5-5
abundance: -
CDR3aa: CASSLGSGETEAFF
CDR3nt: TGTGCCAGCAGCTTGGGGTCCGGTGAGACTGAAGCTTTCTTT

j_gene: TRBJ1-2
d_gene: -
v_gene: TRBV7-2
abundance: -
CDR3aa: CASSLGGTVGYGYTF
CDR3nt: TGTGCCAGCAGCTTAGGGGGGACTGTTGGCTATGGCTACACCTTC

j_gene: TRBJ1-3
d_gene: -
v_gene: TRBV14
abundance: -
CDR3aa: CASSPRGGNGNTIYF
CDR3nt: TGTGCCAGCAGCCCGAGGGGGGGAAATGGAAACACCATATATTTT

j_gene: TRBJ2-1
d_gene: TRBD1
v_gene: TRBV12-5
abundance: -
CDR3aa: CASGSFRGQGAHEQFF
CDR3nt: TGTGCTAGTGGTTCGTTCAGAGGACAGGGGGCCCATGAGCAGTTCTTC

j_gene: TRBJ2-4
d_gene: -
v_gene: TRBV19
abundance: once
CDR3aa: CASMGGWDIQYF
CDR3nt: TGTGCCAGTATGGGGGGTTGGGACATTCAGTACTTC

j_gene: TRBJ2-3
d_gene: TRBD2
v_gene: TRBV27
abundance: -
CDR3aa: CASSRNGLAGGPFQDTQYF
CDR3nt: TGTGCCAGCAGTCGAAACGGACTAGCGGGGGGGCCTTTTCAAGATACGCAGTATTTT

j_gene: TRBJ1-6
d_gene: TRBD1
v_gene: TRBV2
abundance: few
CDR3aa: CASRSAGTGESPLHF
CDR3nt: TGTGCCAGCAGGAGCGCCGGGACAGGGGAATCACCCCTCCACTTT

j_gene: TRBJ2-3
d_gene: -
v_gene: TRBV21-1
abundance: -
CDR3aa: CASSPDSGTGQGVLLTDTQYF
CDR3nt: TGTGCCAGCAGTCCCGACTCGGGGACCGGACAGGGGGTTTTATTGACAGATACGCAGTATTTT

j_gene: TRBJ2-3
d_gene: TRBD2
v_gene: TRBV5-4
abundance: -
CDR3aa: CASSLSSTHTSGVTDTQYF
CDR3nt: TGTGCCAGCAGCTTGTCAAGCACTCACACTAGCGGGGTCACAGATACGCAGTATTTT

j_gene: TRBJ1-1
d_gene: TRBD1
v_gene: TRBV9
abundance: -
CDR3aa: CASSVGTGGSEAFF
CDR3nt: TGTGCCAGCAGCGTAGGGACAGGGGGATCTGAAGCTTTCTTT

j_gene: TRBJ2-5
d_gene: TRBD2
v_gene: TRBV11-2
abundance: -
CDR3aa: CASSPGGGLFETQYF
CDR3nt: TGTGCCAGCAGCCCGGGGGGGGGCCTTTTTGAGACCCAGTACTTC

j_gene: TRBJ2-2
d_gene: -
v_gene: TRBV3-1/TRBV3-2
abundance: once
CDR3aa: CASSPTRSAGELFF
CDR3nt: TGTGCCAGCAGCCCCACTCGCTCGGCCGGGGAGCTGTTTTTT

j_gene: TRBJ2-7
d_gene: TRBD2
v_gene: TRBV5-1
abundance: -
CDR3aa: CASATGTSGLGEQYF
CDR3nt: TGCGCCAGCGCAACCGGGACTAGCGGGTTGGGGGAGCAGTACTTC

j_gene: TRBJ2-1
d_gene: TRBD2
v_gene: TRBV5-1
abundance: -
CDR3aa: CASSLVPLAGAYNEQFF
CDR3nt: TGCGCCAGCAGCTTGGTGCCGTTAGCGGGGGCCTACAATGAGCAGTTCTTC

j_gene: TRBJ1-5
d_gene: -
v_gene: TRBV2
abundance: many
CDR3aa: CASSGRDNQPQHF
CDR3nt: TGTGCCAGCAGTGGCAGGGACAATCAGCCCCAGCATTTT

j_gene: TRBJ2-7
d_gene: TRBD2
v_gene: TRBV7-8
abundance: -
CDR3aa: CASSSKAGPYEQYF
CDR3nt: TGTGCCAGCAGCTCGAAAGCGGGGCCCTACGAGCAGTACTTC

j_gene: TRBJ2-7
d_gene: TRBD1
v_gene: TRBV4-1
abundance: -
CDR3aa: CASSQEQGAVEQYF
CDR3nt: TGCGCCAGCAGCCAAGAACAGGGGGCTGTCGAGCAGTACTTC

j_gene: TRBJ1-2
d_gene: TRBD1
v_gene: TRBV6-5
abundance: -
CDR3aa: CASRSRQGSGYTF
CDR3nt: TGTGCCAGCAGATCCCGACAGGGGTCGGGCTACACCTTC

j_gene: TRBJ1-1
d_gene: -
v_gene: TRBV2
abundance: -
CDR3aa: CASTPVGATEAFF
CDR3nt: TGTGCCAGCACCCCAGTGGGGGCAACTGAAGCTTTCTTT

j_gene: TRBJ1-2
d_gene: -
v_gene: TRBV29-1
abundance: -
CDR3aa: CSVLGGERADGYTF
CDR3nt: TGCAGCGTTCTCGGGGGGGAGAGGGCCGATGGCTACACCTTC

j_gene: TRBJ2-7
d_gene: TRBD1
v_gene: TRBV10-3
abundance: few
CDR3aa: CAISEDGTGGSYEQYF
CDR3nt: TGTGCCATCAGTGAGGACGGGACAGGGGGATCGTACGAGCAGTACTTC

j_gene: TRBJ2-7
d_gene: TRBD1
v_gene: TRBV5-8
abundance: -
CDR3aa: CASSWGQGAEQYF
CDR3nt: TGTGCCAGCAGCTGGGGGCAGGGGGCCGAGCAGTACTTC

j_gene: TRBJ2-5
d_gene: TRBD2
v_gene: TRBV12-3/TRBV12-4
abundance: -
CDR3aa: CASSLLAGDLQYF
CDR3nt: TGTGCCAGCAGTTTATTAGCGGGGGACCTTCAGTACTTC

j_gene: TRBJ1-6
d_gene: TRBD1
v_gene: TRBV19
abundance: -
CDR3aa: CASSTGTGGSPLHF
CDR3nt: TGTGCCAGTAGTACCGGGACAGGGGGTTCACCCCTCCACTTT

j_gene: TRBJ2-5
d_gene: TRBD1
v_gene: TRBV7-9
abundance: few
CDR3aa: CASSLRGTGPQETQYF
CDR3nt: TGTGCCAGCAGCTTGCGCGGGACAGGCCCCCAAGAGACCCAGTACTTC

j_gene: TRBJ2-7
d_gene: TRBD1
v_gene: TRBV2
abundance: once
CDR3aa: CASSEGQGGWHSYEQYF
CDR3nt: TGTGCCAGCAGTGAAGGACAGGGGGGTTGGCATTCTTACGAGCAGTACTTC

j_gene: TRBJ2-1
d_gene: TRBD2
v_gene: TRBV5-1
abundance: -
CDR3aa: CASSSSSGSSSYNEQFF
CDR3nt: TGCGCCAGCAGCTCCTCTAGCGGGTCAAGCTCCTACAATGAGCAGTTCTTC

j_gene: TRBJ2-1
d_gene: TRBD1
v_gene: TRBV27
abundance: -
CDR3aa: CASSWDRNHNEQFF
CDR3nt: TGTGCCAGCAGTTGGGACAGAAACCACAATGAGCAGTTCTTC

j_gene: TRBJ2-1
d_gene: TRBD2
v_gene: TRBV5-1
abundance: -
CDR3aa: CASSSGLAGRNEQFF
CDR3nt: TGCGCCAGCAGCTCCGGACTAGCGGGGCGCAATGAGCAGTTCTTC

j_gene: TRBJ1-1
d_gene: -
v_gene: TRBV29-1
abundance: -
CDR3aa: CSVDPGGNTEAFF
CDR3nt: TGCAGCGTTGACCCTGGAGGGAACACTGAAGCTTTCTTT

j_gene: TRBJ1-2
d_gene: -
v_gene: TRBV13
abundance: -
CDR3aa: CASSSGRSNYGYTF
CDR3nt: TGTGCCAGCAGCTCAGGGAGATCTAACTATGGCTACACCTTC

j_gene: TRBJ1-2
d_gene: -
v_gene: TRBV14
abundance: -
CDR3aa: CASSQNRAYGYTF
CDR3nt: TGTGCCAGCAGCCAAAACAGGGCATATGGCTACACCTTC

j_gene: TRBJ2-5
d_gene: TRBD2
v_gene: TRBV4-1
abundance: -
CDR3aa: CASSQDLTSGDPQYF
CDR3nt: TGCGCCAGCAGCCAAGATCTGACTAGCGGGGACCCCCAGTACTTC

j_gene: TRBJ2-2
d_gene: TRBD1
v_gene: TRBV7-8
abundance: -
CDR3aa: CASSKLGTVASGELFF
CDR3nt: TGTGCCAGCAGCAAACTCGGGACAGTTGCGTCCGGGGAGCTGTTTTTT

j_gene: TRBJ2-7
d_gene: TRBD2
v_gene: TRBV2
abundance: -
CDR3aa: CASSGVPGLAGVVSYEQYF
CDR3nt: TGTGCCAGCAGTGGCGTACCCGGACTAGCGGGGGTAGTTTCGTACGAGCAGTACTTC

j_gene: TRBJ2-5
d_gene: -
v_gene: TRBV11-3
abundance: -
CDR3aa: CASSLRRRETQYF
CDR3nt: TGTGCCAGCAGCTTACGGCGGAGGGAGACCCAGTACTTC

j_gene: TRBJ2-1
d_gene: -
v_gene: TRBV7-3
abundance: few
CDR3aa: CASSPTAISSYNEQFF
CDR3nt: TGTGCCAGCAGCCCGACAGCTATAAGCTCCTACAATGAGCAGTTCTTC

j_gene: TRBJ2-7
d_gene: -
v_gene: TRBV25-1
abundance: once
CDR3aa: CASSESGLNYEQYF
CDR3nt: TGTGCCAGCAGTGAATCAGGGTTAAACTACGAGCAGTACTTC

j_gene: TRBJ1-2
d_gene: -
v_gene: TRBV5-8
abundance: -
CDR3aa: CASSSRIVSGNYGYTF
CDR3nt: TGTGCCAGCAGCTCCCGTATCGTCTCGGGGAACTATGGCTACACCTTC

j_gene: TRBJ2-3
d_gene: TRBD1
v_gene: TRBV5-6
abundance: -
CDR3aa: CASRFTQGAVDTQYF
CDR3nt: TGTGCCAGCAGGTTCACACAGGGGGCCGTAGATACGCAGTATTTT

j_gene: TRBJ1-2
d_gene: TRBD1
v_gene: TRBV29-1
abundance: -
CDR3aa: CSVDFEGDRGPYGYTF
CDR3nt: TGCAGCGTTGACTTTGAGGGGGACAGGGGGCCCTATGGCTACACCTTC